This T cell receptor beta chain was sequenced during a study of shared clonotypes between healthy human individuals. Study overall: Each donor's CD8 memory used one plate, CD8 naive two, each CD4 subset three.

Regarding the study as a whole: An expected dependence of interdonor clonotype sharing on sequencing depth was noted.

Regarding this clone: Its antigen is currently unknown.

Trimming took off 6 bases at V and 6 bases at J, with 22 bases between the two ends. Looked up from germline, CDR1 is MNHEY and CDR2 is SMNVEV (reference sequence). This CDR3 spans 16 amino acids. Replicate PCRs for sorted subsets used approximately 190 ng DNA; this equaled around 28,000 T cell genomes. TCRdb's copy holds only in-frame clones and misses some; the assay was immunoSEQ multiplex PCR. The sample holds 2 million to 2.5 million clones, 93% seen once. Specimen: naive CD4+ T cells from PBMCs. Noted subset: CD45RA+ positively selected. The clonotype originates from a man between 18 and 35 years old in good health. Some clones in this sample may be carry-over from other donors' samples. The chain recombines TRBV27 with TRBJ2-3; D is tentatively TRBD1 or TRBD2 (6 bases each). The chain's CDR3 is CASRRHGGGEVDTQYF. The CDR3 DNA reads TGTGCCAGCAGAAGGCATGGAGGGGGAGAGGTGGATACGCAGTATTTT.